The present TCR beta chain was sequenced within a study of control samples from healthy donors and cancer patients. Clones were sequenced by immunoSEQ multiplex PCR, and TCRdb holds only the in-frame ones, with some missing. Counted here are fewer than 80,000 clones, around 87% occurring once; the ten biggest clones make up approximately 5.9%. The CDR3 consists of 15 residues. Germline V CDR1 and CDR2: MDHEN, SYDVKM. The junction had 8 bases not matched to a gene; V was cut back by 3 bases and J by 5 bases. The V gene is TRBV28, the J gene TRBJ2-5, with 8 positions matching TRBD2. This clonotype was obtained from a man in his 60s with colorectal cancer. The sample taken for sequencing was PBMCs. The CDR3 region is CASSLAGGRQETQYF. CDR3 bases: TGTGCCAGCAGTTTGGCGGGGGGCCGTCAGGAGACCCAGTACTTC.